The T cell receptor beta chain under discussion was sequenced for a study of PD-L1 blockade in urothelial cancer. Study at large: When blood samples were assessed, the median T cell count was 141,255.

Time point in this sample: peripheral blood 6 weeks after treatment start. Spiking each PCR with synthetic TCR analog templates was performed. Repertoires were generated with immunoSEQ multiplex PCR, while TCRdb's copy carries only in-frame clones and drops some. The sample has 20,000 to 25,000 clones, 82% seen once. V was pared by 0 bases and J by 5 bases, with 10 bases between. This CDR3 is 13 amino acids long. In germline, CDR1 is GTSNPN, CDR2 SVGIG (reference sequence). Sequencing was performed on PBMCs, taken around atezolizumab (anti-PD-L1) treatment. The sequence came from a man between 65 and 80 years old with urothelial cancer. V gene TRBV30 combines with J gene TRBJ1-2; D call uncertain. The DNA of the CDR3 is TGTGCCTGGAGTGTGACACCAGTTTATGGCTACACCTTC. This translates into CAWSVTPVYGYTF.